This T cell receptor beta chain was identified in a study of blood T cells in healthy people across ages. A second roughly 6 to 12 cycle PCR used barcoded and J-beta primers. MiXCR, applied by TCRdb to the 5' RACE reads, yields one record per CDR3 protein. The profile shows around 1,000,000 distinct CDR3 sequences, approximately 25% of them singletons. Isolated per sample were at least 7 million PBMCs. This CDR3 has 14 residues. Looked up from germline, CDR1 is SGHRS and CDR2 is YFSETQ. This clonotype showed up many times. The junction shows a germline mismatch at one end, possibly a read error. The same specimen was also included in a second study, on T cells of mothers and their children.

The chain employs TRBV5-1 and TRBJ2-7; a possible D gene is TRBD1 (6 bases). This clonotype originated in a girl aged 2 to 9 in good health. The specimen was blood. The CDR3 loop reads CASSLDRSSYEQYF. In nucleotides, the CDR3 is TGTGCCAGCAGCTTAGACAGGAGCTCCTACGAGCAGTACTTC.